This section outlines one TCR beta chain sequence together with its context. No antigen is known for it. Measured with immunoSEQ multiplex PCR; TCRdb has only the in-frame clones, and not every one. The repertoire holds 9,500 to 10,000 clones, with approximately 90% as singletons. This specimen comes from a study of PD-1 blockade in classical Hodgkin lymphoma. Every patient experienced relapse after autologous stem cell transplantation, and brentuximab vedotin exposure varied. Study results and limitations: At baseline, newly diagnosed patients reportedly showed less TCR diversity than healthy donors.

This sample comprised peripheral blood mononuclear cells (PBMCs), obtained at baseline. The source is a human donor with classical Hodgkin lymphoma.

The CDR3 DNA follows: TGTGCCAGCGTAGCGGGAAATTCCTACAATGAGCAGTTCTTC. This sequence encodes CASVAGNSYNEQFF. This chain joins TRBV11-3 and TRBJ2-1, with 8 bases fitting TRBD2. This CDR3 is 14 amino acids long. CDR1 is SGHNT and CDR2 is YENEEA in the germline V gene. The trim removed 8 bases at V and 1 base at J, leaving 4 bases unmatched.